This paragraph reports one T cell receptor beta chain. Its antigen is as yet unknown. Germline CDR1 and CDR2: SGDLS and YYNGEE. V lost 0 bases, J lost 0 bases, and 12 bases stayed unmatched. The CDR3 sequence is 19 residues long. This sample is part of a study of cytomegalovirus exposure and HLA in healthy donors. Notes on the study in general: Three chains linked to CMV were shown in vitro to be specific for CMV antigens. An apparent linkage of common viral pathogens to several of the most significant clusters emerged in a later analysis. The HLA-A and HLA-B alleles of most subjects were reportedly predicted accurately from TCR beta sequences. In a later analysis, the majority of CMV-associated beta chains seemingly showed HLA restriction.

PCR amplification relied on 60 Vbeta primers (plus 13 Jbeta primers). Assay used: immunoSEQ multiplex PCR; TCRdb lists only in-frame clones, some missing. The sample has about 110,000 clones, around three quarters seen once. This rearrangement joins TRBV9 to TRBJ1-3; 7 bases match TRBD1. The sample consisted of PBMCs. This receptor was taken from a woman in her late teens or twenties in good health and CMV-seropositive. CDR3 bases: TGTGCCAGCAGCGTAGAGCCACAGGGGAAGATGGTCTCTGGAAACACCATATATTTT. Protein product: CASSVEPQGKMVSGNTIYF.